The clone carrying this TCR beta chain was counted at least ten times. TCRdb reprocessed the 5' RACE reads via MiXCR and lists one record per CDR3 protein. In the table there are roughly 54,000 distinct CDR3 sequences, 5.6% of which are singletons. Trimming took off 0 bases at V and 9 bases at J, with 13 bases between the two ends. There are 14 residues in the CDR3. Germline assignment: CDR1 SGHTA and CDR2 FQGNSA. The data are from a study of early T cells in non-severe SARS-CoV-2 infection. V and J are TRBV7-2 and TRBJ2-3; D tentatively reads TRBD1 or TRBD2 (5 bases each). The sequencing input was whole blood. The receptor was derived from an adult who was a healthcare worker with PCR-confirmed SARS-CoV-2 infection or an uninfected control (not recorded which). The CDR3 DNA is TGTGCCAGCAGCTTAGCGCTGGGGGTCCAGACGCAGTATTTT. Translating gives CASSLALGVQTQYF. Together with reference TRBV7-2 and TRBJ2-3, the CDR3 gives the full variable domain: GAGVSQSPSNKVTEKGKDVELRCDPISGHTALYWYRQSLGQGLEFLIYFQGNSAPDKSGLPSDRFSAERTGGSVSTLTIQRTQQEDSAVYLCASSLALGVQTQYFGPGTRLTVL.